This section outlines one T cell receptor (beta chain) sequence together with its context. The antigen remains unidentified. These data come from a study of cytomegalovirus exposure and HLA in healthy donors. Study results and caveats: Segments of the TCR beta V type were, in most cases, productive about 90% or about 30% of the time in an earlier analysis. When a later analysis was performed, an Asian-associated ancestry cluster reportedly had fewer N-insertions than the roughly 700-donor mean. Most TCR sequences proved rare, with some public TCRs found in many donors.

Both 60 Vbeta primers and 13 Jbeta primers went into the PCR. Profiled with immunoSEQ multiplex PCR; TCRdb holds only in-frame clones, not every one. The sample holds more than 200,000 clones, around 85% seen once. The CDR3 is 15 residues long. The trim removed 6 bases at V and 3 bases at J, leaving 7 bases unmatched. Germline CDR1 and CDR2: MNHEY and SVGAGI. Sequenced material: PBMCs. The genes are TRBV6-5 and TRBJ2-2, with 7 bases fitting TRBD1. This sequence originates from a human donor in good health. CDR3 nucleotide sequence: TGTGCCAGCAGCCCACTACAGGGGTACACCGGGGAGCTGTTTTTT. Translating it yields CASSPLQGYTGELFF.